The present T cell receptor (beta chain) was sequenced within a study of blood T cell repertoires in COVID-19. Study details: Material from acute and convalescent COVID-19 was sourced from the United States, Italy and Spain. PBMCs, B-cell-depleted T cells, or T cells were the source of the cDNA or gDNA that made up the material.

In the original workflow: Reference gene primers were amplified, and this amplification served to estimate nucleated cell counts. The assay was immunoSEQ multiplex PCR, and TCRdb's table has in-frame clones only and misses some. The DNA was the basis for D and trimming; V, J and clone size are from that table. Of some 180,000 clones listed, about four fifths are singletons. Followed longitudinally, the Seattle patients had been enrolled during active infection. Germline-derived CDR1 and CDR2 are SGDLS and YYNGEE. CDR3 length equals 17 residues. The V and J ends lost 0 bases and 3 bases, in that order; junction bases with no gene match: 6.

The sequence was collected from a woman aged 40 to 50 with COVID-19, enrolled during active disease. The sequencing input was peripheral blood. This sequence joins TRBV9 and TRBJ2-2; 9 nucleotides align to TRBD2. The DNA of the CDR3 is TGTGCCAGCAGCGTAGACACTAGCGGGCCTTACACCGGGGAGCTGTTTTTT. It codes for CASSVDTSGPYTGELFF.